The present T cell receptor (beta chain) was sequenced within a study of blood T cell repertoires in COVID-19. Across the whole study: Sites in the United States, Italy and Spain provided acute and convalescent COVID-19 samples. PBMCs, B-cell-depleted T cells, or T cells provided the cDNA or gDNA that made up the material.

As handled by the study authors: By means of reference gene primer amplification, nucleated cell counts were estimated. Using immunoSEQ multiplex PCR, the repertoire was profiled, and TCRdb retains in-frame clones only, with some absent. That table furnishes V, J and clone size, whereas the DNA furnished D and trimming. This table has approximately 220,000 clones, 70% to 90% appearing once. The CDR3 consists of 15 residues. The germline CDR1 and CDR2 sequences are MNHEY and SVGAGI. After removal of 6 bases from V and 4 bases from J, the junction contained 2 bases not matched to a gene. The V gene is TRBV6-5, the J gene TRBJ2-2; 13 nucleotides line up with TRBD2. This sequence was found in a woman over 75 with acute or convalescent COVID-19. The source material was peripheral blood. CDR3 in amino acids: CASRGLAGVTGELFF. CDR3 sequence (DNA): TGTGCCAGCAGAGGACTAGCGGGAGTCACCGGGGAGCTGTTTTTT.